This is a list of T cell receptor beta chains from one sample in a study of T cells after yellow fever vaccination. TCRdb redid the calling of the 5' RACE reads with MiXCR, one entry per CDR3 protein. The sample gives some 300,000 distinct CDR3 sequences, roughly 8.7% of which show up once; about 3.7% is in the top ten. The source material was CD4+ T cells sorted from PBMCs, sampled 5 days after the yellow fever booster vaccination. The receptors derive from a man younger than 30 who received the YFV17D yellow fever vaccine. CDR3s include the opening cysteine and the closing phenylalanine or tryptophan. A D gene is named only where the DNA matches it firmly. For some rows the clone size is stated as once, few or many, or as a class when expanded; others skip it.

j_call d_call v_call clone_size cdr3_nt cdr3_aa
TRBJ1-1 NA TRBV29-1 NA TGCAGCGTTGGACAGGCTACTAGTGAAGCTTTCTTT CSVGQATSEAFF
TRBJ1-2 TRBD1 TRBV7-9 few TGTGCCAGCAGCTTGACAGGGGGTGGCTACACCTTC CASSLTGGGYTF
TRBJ2-2 TRBD2 TRBV7-9 few TGTGCCAGCAGCTTAGGCGCGACTAGCGGGAACACCGGGGAGCTGTTTTTT CASSLGATSGNTGELFF
TRBJ2-3 TRBD2 TRBV4-3 many TGCGCCAGCAGCCAAGAAGGGCGGGGGGCCCCTTTTCGGTATTTT CASSQEGRGAPFRYF
TRBJ2-2 NA TRBV27 NA TGTGCCAGCAGCCGTAGGCCCCGGGGGGAGCTGTTTTTT CASSRRPRGELFF
TRBJ1-2 NA TRBV4-3 NA TGCGCCAGCAGCCAAGACAGAGCCGGCTACACCTTC CASSQDRAGYTF
TRBJ2-5 NA TRBV7-2 many TGTGCCAGCAGCCCGCGGACGGTGAGGTGGGAGACCCAGTACTTC CASSPRTVRWETQYF
TRBJ1-1 NA TRBV6-1 few TGTGCCAGCAGTGAATACGGGGGGGACACTGAAGCTTTCTTT CASSEYGGDTEAFF
TRBJ2-2 NA TRBV7-8 few TGTGCCAGCAGCTTCGGACAGCTAAACACCGGGGAGCTGTTTTTT CASSFGQLNTGELFF
TRBJ2-5 TRBD2 TRBV3-1 few TGTGCCAGCCGAGGCGCTAGCGGGGGGAAAGAGACCCAGTACTTC CASRGASGGKETQYF
TRBJ2-5 NA TRBV7-6 few TGTGCCAGCAGCTCTCTACAAGAGACCCAGTACTTC CASSSLQETQYF
TRBJ1-6 NA TRBV7-2 many TGTGCCAGCAGCGATCGGGCCAGAAGCTCCTATAATTCACCCCTCCACTTT CASSDRARSSYNSPLHF
TRBJ2-3 TRBD2 TRBV7-3 few TGTGCCAGCAGCTCGTTAGCGGGTACGCAGTATTTT CASSSLAGTQYF
TRBJ1-1 NA TRBV11-2 few TGTGCCAGCAGCTTTGCGCCCTCCCAGGGAGCTTTCTTT CASSFAPSQGAFF
TRBJ1-2 NA TRBV6-5 NA TGTGCCAGTTACCAGGGGAGAGGTGGCTACACCTTC CASYQGRGGYTF